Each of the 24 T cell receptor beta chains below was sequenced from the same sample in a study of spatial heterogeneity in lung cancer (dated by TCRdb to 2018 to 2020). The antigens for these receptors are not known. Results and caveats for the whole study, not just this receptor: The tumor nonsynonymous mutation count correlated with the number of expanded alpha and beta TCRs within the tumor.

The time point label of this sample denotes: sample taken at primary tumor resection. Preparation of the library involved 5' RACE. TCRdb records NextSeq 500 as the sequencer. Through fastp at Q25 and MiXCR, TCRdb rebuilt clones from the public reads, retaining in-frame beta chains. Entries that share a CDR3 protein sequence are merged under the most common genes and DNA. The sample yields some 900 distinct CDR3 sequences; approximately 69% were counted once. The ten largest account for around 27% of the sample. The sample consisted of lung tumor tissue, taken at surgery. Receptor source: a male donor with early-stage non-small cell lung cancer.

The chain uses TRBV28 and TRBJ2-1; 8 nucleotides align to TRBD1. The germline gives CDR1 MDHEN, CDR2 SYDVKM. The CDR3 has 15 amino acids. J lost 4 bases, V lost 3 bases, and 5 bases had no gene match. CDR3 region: CASSFSGGNYNEQFF. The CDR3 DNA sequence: TGTGCCAGCAGTTTTTCAGGGGGCAATTACAATGAGCAGTTCTTC.

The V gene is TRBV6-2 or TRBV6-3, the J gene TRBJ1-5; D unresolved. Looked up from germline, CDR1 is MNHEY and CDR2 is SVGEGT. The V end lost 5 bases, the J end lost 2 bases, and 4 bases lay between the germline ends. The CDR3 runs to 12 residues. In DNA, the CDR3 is TGTGCCAGCAGTCCTCGCAATCAGCCCCAGCATTTT. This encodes CASSPRNQPQHF.

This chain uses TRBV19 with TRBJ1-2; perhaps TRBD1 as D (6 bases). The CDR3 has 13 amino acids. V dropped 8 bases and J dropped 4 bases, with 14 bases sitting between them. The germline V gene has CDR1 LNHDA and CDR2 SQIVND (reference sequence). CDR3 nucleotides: TGTGCCAGTTCGACAGGCCAGTCCTATGGCTACACCTTC. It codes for CASSTGQSYGYTF.

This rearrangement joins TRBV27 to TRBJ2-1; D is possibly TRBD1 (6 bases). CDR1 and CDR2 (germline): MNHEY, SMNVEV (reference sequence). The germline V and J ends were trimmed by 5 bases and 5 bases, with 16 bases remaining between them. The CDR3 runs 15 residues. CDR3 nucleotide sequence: TGTGCCAGCAGTCTCCGGGACAACGGGGACAATGAGCAGTTCTTC. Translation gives CASSLRDNGDNEQFF.

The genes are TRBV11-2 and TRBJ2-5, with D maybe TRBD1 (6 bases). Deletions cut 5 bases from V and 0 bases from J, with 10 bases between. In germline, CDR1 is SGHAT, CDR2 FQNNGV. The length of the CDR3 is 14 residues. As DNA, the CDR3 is TGTGCCAGCAGCCTAGGGACAAACCAAGAGACCCAGTACTTC. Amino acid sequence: CASSLGTNQETQYF.

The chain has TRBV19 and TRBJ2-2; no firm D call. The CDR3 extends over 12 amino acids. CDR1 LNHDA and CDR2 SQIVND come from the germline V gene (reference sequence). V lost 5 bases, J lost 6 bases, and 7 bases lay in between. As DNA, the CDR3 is TGTGCCAGTAGTCCCTCGGCCGGGGAGCTGTTTTTT. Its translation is CASSPSAGELFF.

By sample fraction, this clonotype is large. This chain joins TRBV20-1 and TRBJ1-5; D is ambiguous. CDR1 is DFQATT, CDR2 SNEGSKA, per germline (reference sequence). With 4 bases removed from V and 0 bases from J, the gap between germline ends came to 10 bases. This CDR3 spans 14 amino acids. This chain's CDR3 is CSATPRNSNQPQHF. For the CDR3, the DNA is TGCAGTGCTACGCCTAGAAATAGCAATCAGCCCCAGCATTTT.

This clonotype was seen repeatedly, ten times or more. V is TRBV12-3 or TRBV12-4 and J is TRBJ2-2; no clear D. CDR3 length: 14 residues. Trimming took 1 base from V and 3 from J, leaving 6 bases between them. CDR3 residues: CASSLDFYTGELFF. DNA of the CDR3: TGTGCCAGCAGTTTAGACTTTTACACCGGGGAGCTGTTTTTT.

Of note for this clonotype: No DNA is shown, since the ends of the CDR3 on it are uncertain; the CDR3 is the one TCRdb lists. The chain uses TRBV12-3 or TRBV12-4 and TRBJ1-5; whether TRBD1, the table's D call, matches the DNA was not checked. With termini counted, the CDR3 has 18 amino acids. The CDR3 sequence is CASVPAARGRISNQPQHF.

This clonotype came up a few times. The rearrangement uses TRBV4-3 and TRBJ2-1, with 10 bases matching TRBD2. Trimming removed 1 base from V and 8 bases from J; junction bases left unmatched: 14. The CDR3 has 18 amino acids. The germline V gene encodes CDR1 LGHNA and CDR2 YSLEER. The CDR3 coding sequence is TGCGCCAGCAGCCAAGTTAGAGAGCGGGGGGGCCCGTCGTATGAGCAGTTCTTC. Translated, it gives CASSQVRERGGPSYEQFF.

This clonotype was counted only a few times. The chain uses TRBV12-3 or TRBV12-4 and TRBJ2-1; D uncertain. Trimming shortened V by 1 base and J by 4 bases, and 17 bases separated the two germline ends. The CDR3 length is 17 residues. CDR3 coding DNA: TGTGCCAGCAGTTTAGAGGGATTGGGTAGTATGTACAATGAGCAGTTCTTC. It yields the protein CASSLEGLGSMYNEQFF.

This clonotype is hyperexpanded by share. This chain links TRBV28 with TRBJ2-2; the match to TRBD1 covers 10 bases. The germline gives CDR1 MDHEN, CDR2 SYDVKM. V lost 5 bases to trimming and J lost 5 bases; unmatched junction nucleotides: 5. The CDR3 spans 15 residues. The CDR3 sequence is CASSLWDRGTGELFF. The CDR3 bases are TGTGCCAGCAGTCTCTGGGACAGGGGAACCGGGGAGCTGTTTTTT.

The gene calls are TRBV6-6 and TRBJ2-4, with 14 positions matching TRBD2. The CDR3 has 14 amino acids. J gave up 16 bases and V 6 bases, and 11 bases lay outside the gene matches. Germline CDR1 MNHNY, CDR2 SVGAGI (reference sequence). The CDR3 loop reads CASSLGTSGSRTYF. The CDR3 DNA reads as TGTGCCAGCAGCCTCGGGACTAGCGGGAGTCGAACCTACTTC.

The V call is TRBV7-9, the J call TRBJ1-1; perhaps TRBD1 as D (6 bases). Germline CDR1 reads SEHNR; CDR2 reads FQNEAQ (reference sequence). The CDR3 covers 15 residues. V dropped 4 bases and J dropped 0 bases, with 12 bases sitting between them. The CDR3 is CASSYQTGMNTEAFF. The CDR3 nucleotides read TGTGCCAGCAGCTACCAGACAGGAATGAACACTGAAGCTTTCTTT.

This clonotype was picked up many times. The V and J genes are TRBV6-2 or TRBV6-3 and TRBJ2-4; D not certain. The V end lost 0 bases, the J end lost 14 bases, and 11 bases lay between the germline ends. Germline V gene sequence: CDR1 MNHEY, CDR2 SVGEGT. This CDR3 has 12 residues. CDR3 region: CASSYSTAEKYF. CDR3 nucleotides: TGTGCCAGCAGTTACTCGACGGCCGAAAAGTACTTC.

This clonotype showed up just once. Here the CDR3 DNA reads TGTGCCAGCAGCTTATACGCCACAGTTGGCCGCGGCAATCAGCCCCAGCATTTT. This gives the protein CASSLYATVGRGNQPQHF. V and J are TRBV7-8 and TRBJ1-5; unclear D gene. V lost 2 bases and J lost 2, with 19 bases in between. This CDR3 contains 18 residues. The germline gives CDR1 SGHVS, CDR2 FQNEAQ.

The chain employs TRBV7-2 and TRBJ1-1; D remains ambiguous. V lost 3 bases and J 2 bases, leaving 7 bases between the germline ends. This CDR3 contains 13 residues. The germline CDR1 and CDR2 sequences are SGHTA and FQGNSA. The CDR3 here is CASSLQINTEAFF. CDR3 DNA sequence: TGTGCCAGCAGCTTGCAGATCAACACTGAAGCTTTCTTT.

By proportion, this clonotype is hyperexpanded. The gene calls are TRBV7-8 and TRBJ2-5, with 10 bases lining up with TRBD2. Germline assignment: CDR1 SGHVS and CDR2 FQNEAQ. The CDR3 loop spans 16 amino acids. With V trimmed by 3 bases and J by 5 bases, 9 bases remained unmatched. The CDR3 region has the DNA TGTGCCAGCAGCTTGCCTAGCGGGGGTCACGGGGAGACCCAGTACTTC. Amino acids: CASSLPSGGHGETQYF.

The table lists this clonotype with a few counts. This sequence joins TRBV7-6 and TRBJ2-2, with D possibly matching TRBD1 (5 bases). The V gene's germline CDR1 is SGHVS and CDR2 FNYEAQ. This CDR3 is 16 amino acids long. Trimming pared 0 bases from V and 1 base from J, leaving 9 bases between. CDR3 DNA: TGTGCCAGCAGCTTAGCGGCAACAGGGAACACCGGGGAGCTGTTTTTT. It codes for CASSLAATGNTGELFF. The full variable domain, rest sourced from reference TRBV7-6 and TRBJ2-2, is GAGVSQSPRYKVTKRGQDVALRCDPISGHVSLYWYRQALGQGPEFLTYFNYEAQQDKSGLPNDRFSAERPEGSISTLTIQRTEQRDSAMYRCASSLAATGNTGELFFGEGSRLTVL.

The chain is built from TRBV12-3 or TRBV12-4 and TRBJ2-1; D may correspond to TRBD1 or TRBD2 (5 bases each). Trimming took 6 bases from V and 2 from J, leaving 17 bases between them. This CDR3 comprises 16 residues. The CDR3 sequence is CASSPKGRRPYNEQFF. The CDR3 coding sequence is TGTGCCAGCAGCCCAAAGGGACGTCGTCCCTACAATGAGCAGTTCTTC.

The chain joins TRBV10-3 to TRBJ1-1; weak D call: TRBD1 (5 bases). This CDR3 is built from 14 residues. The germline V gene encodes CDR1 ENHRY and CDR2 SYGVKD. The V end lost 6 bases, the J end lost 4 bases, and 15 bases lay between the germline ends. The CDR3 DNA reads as TGTGCCATCAGAGAACAGGCAGGCATCACTGAAGCTTTCTTT. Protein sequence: CAIREQAGITEAFF.

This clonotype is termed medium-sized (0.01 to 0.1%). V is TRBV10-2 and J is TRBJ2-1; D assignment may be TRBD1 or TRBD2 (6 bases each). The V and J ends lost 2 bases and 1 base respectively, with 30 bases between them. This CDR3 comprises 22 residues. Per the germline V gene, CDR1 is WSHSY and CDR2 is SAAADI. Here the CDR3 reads CASSEPEGRRESYRESYNEQFF. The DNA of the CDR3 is TGCGCCAGCAGTGAGCCCGAGGGGCGACGGGAGTCCTACAGGGAGTCCTACAATGAGCAGTTCTTC.

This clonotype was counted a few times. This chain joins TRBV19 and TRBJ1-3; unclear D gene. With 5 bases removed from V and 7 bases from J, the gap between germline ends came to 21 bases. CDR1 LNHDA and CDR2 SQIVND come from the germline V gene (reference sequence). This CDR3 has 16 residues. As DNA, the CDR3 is TGTGCCAGTAGTGTTCCGGGCCCGAGGATGGGCAACACCATATATTTT. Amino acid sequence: CASSVPGPRMGNTIYF.

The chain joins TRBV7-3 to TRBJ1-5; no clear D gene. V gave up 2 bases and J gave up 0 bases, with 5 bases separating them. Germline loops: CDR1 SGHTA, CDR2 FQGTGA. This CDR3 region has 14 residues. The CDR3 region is CASSLLHSNQPQHF. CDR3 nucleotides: TGTGCCAGCAGCTTATTGCATAGCAATCAGCCCCAGCATTTT.